This TCR beta chain stems from a study of cytotoxic CD8 clonotypes in ibrutinib-treated CLL. TCR beta libraries used about 1.9 micrograms of DNA from cryopreserved PBMCs. As for this clone: What it binds is not known.

Some clones are missing from TCRdb's copy, which holds only in-frame ones; the method was immunoSEQ multiplex PCR. Seen here are fewer than 90,000 clones, about 86% observed once, and the top ten hold 5% to 6%. There are 14 residues in the CDR3. Trimming took 4 bases from V and 2 from J, leaving 11 bases between them. Germline CDR1 MNHEY, CDR2 SVGAGI. Study-wide findings and caveats: With treatment, public clonotypes, which were uncommon, either contracted or remained stable.

The TCR comes from a human donor with chronic lymphocytic leukemia. The chain employs TRBV6-5 and TRBJ1-2; D is perhaps TRBD1 (5 bases). The sequenced sample was PBMCs, obtained before ibrutinib treatment. The CDR3 here is CASSFDGANYGYTF. The CDR3 nucleotides are TGTGCCAGCAGTTTTGACGGGGCGAACTATGGCTACACCTTC.